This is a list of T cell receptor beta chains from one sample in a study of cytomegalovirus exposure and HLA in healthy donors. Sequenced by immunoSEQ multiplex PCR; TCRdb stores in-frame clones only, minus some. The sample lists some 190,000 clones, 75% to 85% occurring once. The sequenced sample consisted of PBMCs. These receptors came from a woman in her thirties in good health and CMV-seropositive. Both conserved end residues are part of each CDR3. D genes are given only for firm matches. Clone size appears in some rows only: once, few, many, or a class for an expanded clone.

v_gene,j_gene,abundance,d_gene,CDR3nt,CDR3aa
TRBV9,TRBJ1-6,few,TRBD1,TGTGCCAGCAGCGAGGAGGACAGGGGTAATTCACCCCTCCACTTT,CASSEEDRGNSPLHF
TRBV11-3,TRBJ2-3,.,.,TGTGCCAGCAGCGCGAGGGGGTTGAGAACAGATACGCAGTATTTT,CASSARGLRTDTQYF
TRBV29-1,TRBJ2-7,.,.,TGCAGCGTTGGGAAGGGGACATCCTACGAGCAGTACTTC,CSVGKGTSYEQYF
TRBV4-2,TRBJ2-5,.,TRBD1,TGTGCCAGCAGCCAAGTTAGGCGGGGACAGGGAGAGACCCAGTACTTC,CASSQVRRGQGETQYF
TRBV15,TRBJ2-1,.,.,TGTGCCACCAGCAGAGATGGGGCAGTGGGGAATGAGCAGTTCTTC,CATSRDGAVGNEQFF
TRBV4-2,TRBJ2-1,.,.,TGTGCCAGCAGCGGTACTAGCTACAATGAGCAGTTCTTC,CASSGTSYNEQFF
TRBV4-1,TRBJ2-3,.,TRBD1,TGCGCCAGCAGCCAACCTCGGACAGGGAGGAATACGCAGTATTTT,CASSQPRTGRNTQYF
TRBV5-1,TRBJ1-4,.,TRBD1,TGCGCCAGCAGCTTGAGCAGGGGGTCGAGGAGGGGTGAAAAACTGTTTTTT,CASSLSRGSRRGEKLFF
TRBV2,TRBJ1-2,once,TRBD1,TGTGCCTCAGCTCCCCCGGGACAGGGGTCATATGGCTACACCTTC,CASAPPGQGSYGYTF
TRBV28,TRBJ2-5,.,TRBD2,TGTGCCAGCAGTTCCCTAGGAGTAGCGGGGGACCAAGAGACCCAGTACTTC,CASSSLGVAGDQETQYF
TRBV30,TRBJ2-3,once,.,TGTGCCTGGAGCATGTATGAGGCAGATACGCAGTATTTT,CAWSMYEADTQYF
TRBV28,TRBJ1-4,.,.,TGTGCCAGCAAGGACACCCCGCGTGAAAAACTGTTTTTT,CASKDTPREKLFF
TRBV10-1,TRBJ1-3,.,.,TGCGCCAGCATCGCAGGGGCTGGAAACACCATATATTTT,CASIAGAGNTIYF
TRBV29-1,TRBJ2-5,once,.,TGCAGCGTTTACGGGGAGACCCAGTACTTC,CSVYGETQYF
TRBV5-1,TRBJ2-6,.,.,TGCGCCAGCAGCTTGGGGGGCGCTGGGGCCAACGTCCTGACTTTC,CASSLGGAGANVLTF
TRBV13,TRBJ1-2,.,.,TGTGCCAGCAGCTTAGGCGAGGGCAGGGGATTTTACTATGGCTACACCTTC,CASSLGEGRGFYYGYTF
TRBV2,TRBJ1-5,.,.,TGTGCCAGCAGTGAAACGTTGCAGGGTAATCAGCCCCAGCATTTT,CASSETLQGNQPQHF
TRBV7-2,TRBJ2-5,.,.,TGTGCCAGCAGTCCCGGGATGGGAGAGACCCAGTACTTC,CASSPGMGETQYF
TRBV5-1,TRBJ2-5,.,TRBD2,TGCGCCAGCAGCTTGGAGGCTAGCGGGGGGGCTGATCTGGAGACCCAGTACTTC,CASSLEASGGADLETQYF
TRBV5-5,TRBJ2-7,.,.,TGTGCCAGCAGCTTGGCTGGGCGTTTGGGGGGTTCCTACGAGCAGTACTTC,CASSLAGRLGGSYEQYF
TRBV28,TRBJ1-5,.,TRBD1,TGTGCCAGCAGTTTAATACAGGGGGCCGGCGATTTT,CASSLIQGAGDF
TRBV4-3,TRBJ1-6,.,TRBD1,TGCGCCAGCAGCCAAGTTCAGGGACAGGGTTATTCACCCCTCCACTTT,CASSQVQGQGYSPLHF
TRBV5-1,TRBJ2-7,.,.,TGCGCCAGCAGCCCTACCGGGGGTATAATCTCCTACGAGCAGTACTTC,CASSPTGGIISYEQYF
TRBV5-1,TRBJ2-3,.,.,TGCGCCAGCAGCTCCAATGGAGCCAGCACAGATACGCAGTATTTT,CASSSNGASTDTQYF
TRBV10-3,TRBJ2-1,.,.,TGTGCCATCAGTGAGACAGTCAATGAGCAGTTCTTC,CAISETVNEQFF
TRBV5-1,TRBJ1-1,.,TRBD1,TGCGCCAGCAGCATATACAGGGGCGAAAAGACTGAAGCTTTCTTT,CASSIYRGEKTEAFF
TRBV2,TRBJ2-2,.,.,TGTGCCAGCAGTGGGACTACGGCCGGGGAGCTGTTTTTT,CASSGTTAGELFF
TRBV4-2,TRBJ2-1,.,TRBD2,TGTGCCAGCAGCCAAGAGGGAACTAGCGGGGGGATAGTACTGACTAATGGGCAGTTCTTC,CASSQEGTSGGIVLTNGQFF
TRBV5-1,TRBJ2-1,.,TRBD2,TGCGCCAGCAGCTTGGGCCTAGCGGGGGGGTGGAATGAGCAGTTCTTC,CASSLGLAGGWNEQFF
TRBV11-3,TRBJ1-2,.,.,TGTGCCAGCAGCGACACAGGGCCCTATGGCTACACCTTC,CASSDTGPYGYTF
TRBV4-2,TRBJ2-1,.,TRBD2,TGTGCCAGCAGCCAAGAAAGCGGGGGATCCTACAATGAGCAGTTCTTC,CASSQESGGSYNEQFF
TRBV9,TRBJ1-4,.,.,TGTGCCAGCAGCGAAGGACTCAGGAATGAAAAACTGTTTTTT,CASSEGLRNEKLFF
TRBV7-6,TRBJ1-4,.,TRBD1,TGTGCCAGCAGCTTAGACAGGGGAGGAACTAATGAAAAACTGTTTTTT,CASSLDRGGTNEKLFF
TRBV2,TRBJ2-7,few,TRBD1,TGTGCCAGCAGTGAACTTGGGACAGGATCCTACGAGCAGTACTTC,CASSELGTGSYEQYF
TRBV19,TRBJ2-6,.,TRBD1,TGTGCCAGTAATGACAGGGGGCGTTCTGGGGCCAACGTCCTGACTTTC,CASNDRGRSGANVLTF
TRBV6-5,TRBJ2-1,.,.,TGTGCCAGCACCCCCCCGGGGTTACATGAGCAGTTCTTC,CASTPPGLHEQFF
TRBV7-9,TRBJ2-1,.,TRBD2,TGTGCCAGCAGCCCGGGACTAGCGGGCCATGAGCAGTTCTTC,CASSPGLAGHEQFF